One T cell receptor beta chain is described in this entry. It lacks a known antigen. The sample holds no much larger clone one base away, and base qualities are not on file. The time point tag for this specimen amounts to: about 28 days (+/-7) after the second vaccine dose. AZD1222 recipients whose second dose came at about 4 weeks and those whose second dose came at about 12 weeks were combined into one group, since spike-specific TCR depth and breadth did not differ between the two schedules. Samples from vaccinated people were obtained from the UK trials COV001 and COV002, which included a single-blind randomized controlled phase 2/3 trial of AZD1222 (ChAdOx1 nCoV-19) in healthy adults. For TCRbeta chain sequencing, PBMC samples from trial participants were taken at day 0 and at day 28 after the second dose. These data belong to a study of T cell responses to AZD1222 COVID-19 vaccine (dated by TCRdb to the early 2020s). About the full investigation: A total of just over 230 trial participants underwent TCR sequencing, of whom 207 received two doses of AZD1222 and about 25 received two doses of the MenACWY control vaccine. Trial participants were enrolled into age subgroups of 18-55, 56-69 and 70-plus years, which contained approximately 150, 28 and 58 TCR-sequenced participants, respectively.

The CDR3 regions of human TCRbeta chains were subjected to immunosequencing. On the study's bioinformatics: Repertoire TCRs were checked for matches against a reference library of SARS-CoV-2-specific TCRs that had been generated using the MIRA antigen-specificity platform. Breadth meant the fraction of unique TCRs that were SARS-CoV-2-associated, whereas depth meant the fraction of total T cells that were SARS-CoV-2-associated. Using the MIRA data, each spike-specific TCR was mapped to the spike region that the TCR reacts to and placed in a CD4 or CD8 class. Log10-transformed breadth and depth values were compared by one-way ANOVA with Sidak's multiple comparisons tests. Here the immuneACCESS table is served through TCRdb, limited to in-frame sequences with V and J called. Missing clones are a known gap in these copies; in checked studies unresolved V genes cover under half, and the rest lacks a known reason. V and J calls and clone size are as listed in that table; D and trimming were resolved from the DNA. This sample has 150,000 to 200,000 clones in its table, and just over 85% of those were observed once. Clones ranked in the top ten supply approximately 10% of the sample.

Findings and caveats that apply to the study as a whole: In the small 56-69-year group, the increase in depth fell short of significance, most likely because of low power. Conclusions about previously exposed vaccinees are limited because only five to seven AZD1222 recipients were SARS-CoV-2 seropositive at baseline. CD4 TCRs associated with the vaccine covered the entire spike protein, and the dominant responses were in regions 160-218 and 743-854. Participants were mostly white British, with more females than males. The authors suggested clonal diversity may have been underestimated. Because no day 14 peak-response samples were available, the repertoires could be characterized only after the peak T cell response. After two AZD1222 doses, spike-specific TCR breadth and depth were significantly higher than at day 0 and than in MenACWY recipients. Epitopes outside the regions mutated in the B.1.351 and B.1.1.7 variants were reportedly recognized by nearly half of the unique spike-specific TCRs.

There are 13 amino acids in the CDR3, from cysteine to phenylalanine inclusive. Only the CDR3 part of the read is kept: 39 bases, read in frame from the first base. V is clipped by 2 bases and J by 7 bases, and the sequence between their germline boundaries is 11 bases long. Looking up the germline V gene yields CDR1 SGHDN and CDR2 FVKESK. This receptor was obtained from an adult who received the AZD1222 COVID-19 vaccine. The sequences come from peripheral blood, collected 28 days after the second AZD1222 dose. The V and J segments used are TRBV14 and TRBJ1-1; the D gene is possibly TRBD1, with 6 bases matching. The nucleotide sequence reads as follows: TGTGCCAGCAGCCAAAGGTGGGGGCTTGAAGCTTTCTTT. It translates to CASSQRWGLEAFF.